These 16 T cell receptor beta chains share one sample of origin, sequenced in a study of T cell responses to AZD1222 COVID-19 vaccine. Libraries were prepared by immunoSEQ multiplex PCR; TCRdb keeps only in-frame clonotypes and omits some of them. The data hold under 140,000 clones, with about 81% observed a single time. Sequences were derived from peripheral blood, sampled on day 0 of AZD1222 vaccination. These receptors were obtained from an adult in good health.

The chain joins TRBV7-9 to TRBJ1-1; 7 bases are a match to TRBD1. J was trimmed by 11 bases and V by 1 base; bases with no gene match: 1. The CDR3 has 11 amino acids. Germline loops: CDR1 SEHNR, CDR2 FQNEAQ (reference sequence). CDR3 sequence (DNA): TGTGCCAGCAGCTTAGGGGACAGCGCTTTCTTT. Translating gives CASSLGDSAFF.

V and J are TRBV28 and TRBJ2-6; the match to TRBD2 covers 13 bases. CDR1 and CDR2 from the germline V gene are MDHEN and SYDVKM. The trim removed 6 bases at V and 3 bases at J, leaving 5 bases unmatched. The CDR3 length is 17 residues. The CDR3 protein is CASRRGLAGNGANVLTF. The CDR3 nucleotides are TGTGCCAGCAGGAGGGGACTAGCGGGGAATGGGGCCAACGTCCTGACTTTC.

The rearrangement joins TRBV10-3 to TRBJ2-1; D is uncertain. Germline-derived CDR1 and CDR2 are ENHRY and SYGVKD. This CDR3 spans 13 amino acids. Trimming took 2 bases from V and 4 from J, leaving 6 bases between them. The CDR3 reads CAISERSYNEQFF. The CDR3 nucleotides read TGTGCCATCAGTGAGCGGAGTTACAATGAGCAGTTCTTC.

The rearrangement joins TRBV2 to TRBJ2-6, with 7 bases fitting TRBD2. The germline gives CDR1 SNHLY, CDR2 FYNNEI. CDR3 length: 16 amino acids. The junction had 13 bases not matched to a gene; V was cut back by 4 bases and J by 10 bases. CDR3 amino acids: CASSAPGGTGRNVLTF. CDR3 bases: TGTGCCAGCAGTGCCCCCGGGGGGACGGGTAGAAACGTCCTGACTTTC.

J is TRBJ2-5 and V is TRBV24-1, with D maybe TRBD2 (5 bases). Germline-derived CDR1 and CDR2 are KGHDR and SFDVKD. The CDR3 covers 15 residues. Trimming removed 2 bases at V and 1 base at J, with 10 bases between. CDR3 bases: TGTGCCACCAGTGATTCTAGCCTGGGCCAAGAGACCCAGTACTTC. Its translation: CATSDSSLGQETQYF.

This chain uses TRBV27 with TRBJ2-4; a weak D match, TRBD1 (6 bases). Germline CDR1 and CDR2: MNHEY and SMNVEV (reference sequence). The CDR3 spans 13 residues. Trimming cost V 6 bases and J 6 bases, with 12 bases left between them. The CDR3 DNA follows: TGTGCCAGCAGACGGGACATTACAAACATTCAGTACTTC. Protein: CASRRDITNIQYF.

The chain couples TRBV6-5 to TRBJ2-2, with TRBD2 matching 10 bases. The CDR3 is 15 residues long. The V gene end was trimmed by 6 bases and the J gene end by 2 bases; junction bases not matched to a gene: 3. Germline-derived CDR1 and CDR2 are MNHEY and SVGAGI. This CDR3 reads CASSLAGVNTGELFF. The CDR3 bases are TGTGCCAGCAGCCTAGCGGGAGTCAACACCGGGGAGCTGTTTTTT.

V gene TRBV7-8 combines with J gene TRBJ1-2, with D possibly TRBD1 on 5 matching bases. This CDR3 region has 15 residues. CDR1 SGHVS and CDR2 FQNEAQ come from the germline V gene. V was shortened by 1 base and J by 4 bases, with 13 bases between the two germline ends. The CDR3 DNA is TGTGCCAGCAGCTTAGGCGGGGGGACCGCCTATGGCTACACCTTC. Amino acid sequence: CASSLGGGTAYGYTF. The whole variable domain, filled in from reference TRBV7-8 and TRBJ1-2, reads GAGVSQSPRYKVAKRGQDVALRCDPISGHVSLFWYQQALGQGPEFLTYFQNEAQLDKSGLPSDRFFAERPEGSVSTLKIQRTQQEDSAVYLCASSLGGGTAYGYTFGSGTRLTVV.

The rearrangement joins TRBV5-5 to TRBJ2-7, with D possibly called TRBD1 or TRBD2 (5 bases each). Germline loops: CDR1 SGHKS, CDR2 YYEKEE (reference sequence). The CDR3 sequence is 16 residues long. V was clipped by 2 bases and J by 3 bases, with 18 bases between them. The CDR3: CASSFAPSGQGYEQYF. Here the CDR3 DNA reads TGTGCCAGCAGCTTTGCCCCATCGGGGCAGGGCTACGAGCAGTACTTC.

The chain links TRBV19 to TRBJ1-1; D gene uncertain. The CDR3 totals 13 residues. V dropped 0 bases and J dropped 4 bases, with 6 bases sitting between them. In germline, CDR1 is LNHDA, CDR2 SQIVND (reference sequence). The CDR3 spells CASSIDPGTEAFF. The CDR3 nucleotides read TGTGCCAGTAGTATAGATCCCGGCACTGAAGCTTTCTTT. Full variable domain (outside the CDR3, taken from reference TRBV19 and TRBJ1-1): DGGITQSPKYLFRKEGQNVTLSCEQNLNHDAMYWYRQDPGQGLRLIYYSQIVNDFQKGDIAEGYSVSREKKESFPLTVTSAQKNPTAFYLCASSIDPGTEAFFGQGTRLTVV.

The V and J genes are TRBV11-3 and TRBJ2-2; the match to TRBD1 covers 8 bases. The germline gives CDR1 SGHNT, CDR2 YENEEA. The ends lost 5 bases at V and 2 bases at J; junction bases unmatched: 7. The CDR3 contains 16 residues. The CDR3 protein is CASSRGQGLNTGELFF. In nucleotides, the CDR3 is TGTGCCAGCAGCCGAGGACAGGGCCTAAACACCGGGGAGCTGTTTTTT.

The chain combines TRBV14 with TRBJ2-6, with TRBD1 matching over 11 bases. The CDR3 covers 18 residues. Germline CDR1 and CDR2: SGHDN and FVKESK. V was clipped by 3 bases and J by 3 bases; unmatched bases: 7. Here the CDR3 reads CASSQRTGGVYGANVLTF. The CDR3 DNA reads TGTGCCAGCAGCCAGAGGACAGGGGGCGTTTATGGGGCCAACGTCCTGACTTTC.

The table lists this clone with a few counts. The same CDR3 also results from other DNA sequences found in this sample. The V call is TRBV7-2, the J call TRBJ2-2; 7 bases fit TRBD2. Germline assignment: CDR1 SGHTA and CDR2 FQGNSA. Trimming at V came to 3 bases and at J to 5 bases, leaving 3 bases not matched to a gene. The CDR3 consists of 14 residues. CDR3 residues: CASSFRGVTGELFF. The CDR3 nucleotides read TGTGCCAGCAGCTTCCGGGGGGTAACCGGGGAGCTGTTTTTT.

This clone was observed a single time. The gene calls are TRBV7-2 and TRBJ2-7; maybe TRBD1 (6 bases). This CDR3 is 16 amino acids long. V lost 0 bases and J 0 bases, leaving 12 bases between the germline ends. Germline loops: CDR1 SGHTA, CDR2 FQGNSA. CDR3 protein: CASSLALADSSYEQYF. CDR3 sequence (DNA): TGTGCCAGCAGCTTAGCTCTGGCGGACAGCTCCTACGAGCAGTACTTC. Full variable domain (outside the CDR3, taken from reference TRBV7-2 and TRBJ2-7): GAGVSQSPSNKVTEKGKDVELRCDPISGHTALYWYRQSLGQGLEFLIYFQGNSAPDKSGLPSDRFSAERTGGSVSTLTIQRTQQEDSAVYLCASSLALADSSYEQYFGPGTRLTVT.

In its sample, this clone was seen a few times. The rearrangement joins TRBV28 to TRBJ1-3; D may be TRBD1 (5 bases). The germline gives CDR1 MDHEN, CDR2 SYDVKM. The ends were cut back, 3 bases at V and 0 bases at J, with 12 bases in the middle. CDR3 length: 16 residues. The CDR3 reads CASSLGSGSSGNTIYF. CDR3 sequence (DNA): TGTGCCAGCAGTTTGGGCTCAGGGAGCTCTGGAAACACCATATATTTT.

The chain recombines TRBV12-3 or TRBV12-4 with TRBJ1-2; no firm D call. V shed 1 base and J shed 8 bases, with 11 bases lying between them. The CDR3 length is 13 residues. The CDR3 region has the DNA TGTGCCAGCAGTTTAGGGGTACGGGCGGGCTACACCTTC. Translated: CASSLGVRAGYTF.